The TCR beta chain described here comes from a study of graft-versus-host responses after intestinal transplantation. The study's findings and limits: GvH clone levels peaked in circulation, and this peak was associated with early post-transplant HvG declines.

Assay used: immunoSEQ multiplex PCR; TCRdb lists only in-frame clones, some missing. The repertoire includes 90,000 to 130,000 clones, approximately 92% of them detected once, and roughly 0.5% sits in the top ten. This clone was observed a single time. Antigen unknown. The CDR3 is made up of 15 amino acids. V lost 4 bases to trimming and J lost 7 bases; unmatched junction nucleotides: 5. Germline lookup yields CDR1 MGHRA and CDR2 YSYEKL. This TCR derives from a human donor who received an intestinal transplant. The genes are TRBV4-1 and TRBJ2-1; 12 bases are a match to TRBD2. The source was unstimulated CD8+ T cells sorted from spleen or lymph node cells, collected before intestinal transplant. CDR3 loop: CASSLGLAGLNEQFF. The CDR3 bases are TGCGCCAGCAGCCTGGGACTAGCGGGCCTTAATGAGCAGTTCTTC.